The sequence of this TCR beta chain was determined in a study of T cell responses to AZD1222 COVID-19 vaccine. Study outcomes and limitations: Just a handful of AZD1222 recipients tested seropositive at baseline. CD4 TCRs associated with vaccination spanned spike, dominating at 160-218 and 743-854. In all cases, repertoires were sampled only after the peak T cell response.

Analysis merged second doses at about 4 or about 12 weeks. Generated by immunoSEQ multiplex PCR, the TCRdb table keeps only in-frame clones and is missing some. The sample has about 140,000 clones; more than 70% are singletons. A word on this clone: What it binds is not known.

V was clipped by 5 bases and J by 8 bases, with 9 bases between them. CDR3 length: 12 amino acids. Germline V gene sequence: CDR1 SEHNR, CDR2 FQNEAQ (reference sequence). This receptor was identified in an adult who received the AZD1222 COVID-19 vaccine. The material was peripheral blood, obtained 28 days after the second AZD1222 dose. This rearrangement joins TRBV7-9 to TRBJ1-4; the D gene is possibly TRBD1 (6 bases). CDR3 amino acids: CASSPDREKLFF. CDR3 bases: TGTGCCAGCAGCCCCGACAGGGAAAAACTGTTTTTT.